These 21 T cell receptor beta chains were all obtained from the same sample, sequenced in a study of blood T cell repertoires in COVID-19. TCRdb keeps only in-frame clones here, not all; method: immunoSEQ multiplex PCR. The profile shows some 300,000 clones, 89% of them singletons. The specimen sequenced was PBMCs or T cells enriched from blood (not recorded which). Receptors were obtained from a woman aged 40 to 49 who had recovered from COVID-19.

This clone was counted a single time. The chain joins TRBV11-2 to TRBJ1-1, with no clear D. In germline, CDR1 is SGHAT, CDR2 FQNNGV. CDR3 size: 14 residues. Trimming stripped 0 bases from V and 11 bases from J, with 16 bases between. CDR3 nucleotides: TGTGCCAGCAGCTTAGATCGTCTGACCGAGCGGGCTTTCTTT. Amino acids: CASSLDRLTERAFF. Drawing the rest from reference TRBV11-2 and TRBJ1-1, the complete variable domain is EAGVAQSPRYKIIEKRQSVAFWCNPISGHATLYWYQQILGQGPKLLIQFQNNGVVDDSQLPKDRFSAERLKGVDSTLKIQPAKLEDSAVYLCASSLDRLTERAFFGQGTRLTVV.

The chain recombines TRBV9 with TRBJ2-2, with D maybe TRBD2 (6 bases). Germline V gives CDR1 SGDLS, CDR2 YYNGEE. The germline V and J ends were trimmed by 0 bases and 9 bases, with 15 bases remaining between them. The CDR3 is made up of 15 amino acids. The CDR3 is CASSVDPSEGRELFF. CDR3 coding DNA: TGTGCCAGCAGCGTAGACCCATCGGAGGGAAGGGAGCTGTTTTTT.

Regarding this clone: A read error may produce the germline difference seen at one junction end. The V call is TRBV18, the J call TRBJ1-2, with D possibly being TRBD1 (5 bases). In germline, CDR1 is KGHSH, CDR2 LQKENI. The CDR3 length is 13 residues. CDR3 loop: CASSPQFDSPDMF. The CDR3 DNA is TGTGCCAGCTCACCTCAATTCGACAGCCCCGATATGTTC.

A few counts support this clone. The chain combines TRBV6-5 with TRBJ1-3; D gene uncertain. The V end was cut by 6 bases, the J end by 4 bases, with 13 bases between. From germline, CDR1 is MNHEY and CDR2 SVGAGI. The CDR3 consists of 14 residues. CDR3 sequence: CASREVVLGNTIYF. The DNA for the CDR3 is TGTGCCAGCAGGGAGGTAGTACTGGGAAACACCATATATTTT.

The chain combines TRBV2 with TRBJ1-1, with 7 bases aligning to TRBD1. The CDR3 has 14 residues. V was pared by 5 bases and J by 5 bases, with 8 bases of the junction left unmatched. Germline V gene sequence: CDR1 SNHLY, CDR2 FYNNEI. CDR3 nucleotides: TGTGCCAGCAGTAGCCAACAGGGGATTACTGAAGCTTTCTTT. Amino acid sequence: CASSSQQGITEAFF.

The V gene is TRBV12-3 or TRBV12-4, the J gene TRBJ1-1, with unresolved D. Trimming left V 5 bases short and J 8 bases short, with 15 bases between. This CDR3 is 13 amino acids long. CDR3 protein: CASSDPDTGEAFF. The CDR3 DNA is TGTGCCAGCAGTGACCCTGACACGGGAGAAGCTTTCTTT.

This sequence joins TRBV18 and TRBJ2-2; tentatively, D is TRBD1 (5 bases). The V gene's germline CDR1 is KGHSH and CDR2 LQKENI. CDR3 length: 16 amino acids. The ends were cut back, 0 bases at V and 3 bases at J, with 11 bases in the middle. The chain's CDR3 is CASSPPLARDTGELFF. The CDR3 DNA reads as TGTGCCAGCTCACCACCGCTGGCCAGGGACACCGGGGAGCTGTTTTTT.

Only one count was recorded for this clone. Distinct nucleotide sequences in the sample also encode this CDR3. This chain uses TRBV5-1 with TRBJ2-3; no definite D call. The length of the CDR3 is 14 residues. V dropped 0 bases and J dropped 2 bases, with 7 bases sitting between them. Germline V gene sequence: CDR1 SGHRS, CDR2 YFSETQ. CDR3 sequence reads: CASSLEQLTDTQYF. The CDR3 coding sequence is TGCGCCAGCAGCTTGGAACAGCTCACAGATACGCAGTATTTT.

The chain links TRBV5-4 to TRBJ2-1, with D tentatively TRBD1 (6 bases). The CDR3 runs to 15 residues. Germline V gene sequence: CDR1 SGHNT, CDR2 YYREEE (reference sequence). Between the trimmed V and J ends, which lost 4 bases and 0 bases, there was a span of 11 bases. This CDR3 is CASSPTGSSYNEQFF. The DNA for the CDR3 is TGTGCCAGCAGCCCGACAGGCAGCTCCTACAATGAGCAGTTCTTC. The full variable domain, rest sourced from reference TRBV5-4 and TRBJ2-1, is ETGVTQSPTHLIKTRGQQVTLRCSSQSGHNTVSWYQQALGQGPQFIFQYYREEENGRGNFPPRFSGLQFPNYSSELNVNALELDDSALYLCASSPTGSSYNEQFFGPGTRLTVL.

The genes are TRBV10-3 and TRBJ1-1; no clear D gene. Trimming shortened V by 6 bases and J by 1 base, and 9 bases separated the two germline ends. CDR1 is ENHRY and CDR2 is SYGVKD in the germline V gene. The CDR3 contains 13 residues. The CDR3 region is CAIRGDANTEAFF. DNA of the CDR3: TGTGCCATCAGGGGAGATGCGAACACTGAAGCTTTCTTT.

The rearrangement uses TRBV12-5 and TRBJ1-4, with 10 bases lining up with TRBD1. CDR1 LGHNT and CDR2 FRNRAP come from the germline V gene. The V gene end was trimmed by 6 bases and the J gene end by 0 bases; junction bases not matched to a gene: 10. The CDR3 contains 18 residues. In DNA, the CDR3 is TGTGCTAGTGGCCCCGGGACAGGGGTGTATTCAACTAATGAAAAACTGTTTTTT. It yields the protein CASGPGTGVYSTNEKLFF.

The rearrangement links TRBV3-1 (or the pseudogene TRBV3-2) to TRBJ2-5; TRBD2 matches 9 bases. This CDR3 comprises 14 residues. CDR1 is LGHDT and CDR2 is YNNKEL in the germline V gene (reference sequence). V shed 1 base and J 5 bases; nucleotides not matched to a gene: 2. DNA of the CDR3: TGTGCCAGCAGCCAAGGGCGGGGGGGTGAGACCCAGTACTTC. Translated, it gives CASSQGRGGETQYF.

The V call is TRBV5-6, the J call TRBJ2-7; 7 bases map to TRBD1. Germline trimming cut 3 bases from V and 1 base from J; bases unmatched to any gene: 7. Germline V gene lookup returns CDR1 SGHDT and CDR2 YYEEEE. The CDR3 length is 15 residues. CDR3 coding DNA: TGTGCCAGCAGCTCAAAAAAACAGGGGTCCTACGAGCAGTACTTC. This sequence encodes CASSSKKQGSYEQYF.

This sequence joins TRBV5-1 and TRBJ1-2; 7 bases agree with TRBD1. The CDR3 loop spans 16 amino acids. CDR1 is SGHRS and CDR2 is YFSETQ in the germline V gene. Trimming removed 1 base from V and 3 bases from J; junction bases left unmatched: 9. The CDR3 region is CASSLRNRDRHYGYTF. The DNA of the CDR3 is TGCGCCAGCAGCTTGAGGAACCGGGACAGACACTATGGCTACACCTTC.

J is TRBJ1-3 and V is TRBV6-6, with TRBD1 matching 7 bases. V dropped 2 bases and J dropped 7; count of bases not matched to a gene: 5. Germline CDR1 and CDR2: MNHNY and SVGAGI (reference sequence). This CDR3 is 14 amino acids long. The CDR3 DNA reads as TGTGCCAGCAGTTACGGACAGGCGCAGAACACCATATATTTT. Its protein product is CASSYGQAQNTIYF.

The chain is built from TRBV5-6 and TRBJ2-7; 8 nucleotides match TRBD1. The CDR3 loop spans 14 amino acids. The junction had 12 bases not matched to a gene; V was cut back by 4 bases and J by 9 bases. CDR1 is SGHDT, CDR2 YYEEEE, per germline. Here the CDR3 DNA reads TGTGCCAGCAGCCCCCGGGACAGGTTCCTAGGGCAGTACTTC. It is translated as CASSPRDRFLGQYF.

The V gene is TRBV18, the J gene TRBJ2-1, with 8 positions matching TRBD2. V lost 2 bases and J lost 8; bases outside the gene matches: 8. The CDR3 totals 15 residues. Germline lookup yields CDR1 KGHSH and CDR2 LQKENI. The chain's CDR3 is CASSPSSGSGDEQFF. The CDR3 DNA reads TGTGCCAGCTCACCATCCAGCGGGAGTGGGGATGAGCAGTTCTTC.

The sample holds one count of this clone. This chain joins TRBV9 and TRBJ1-1; possibly TRBD1 for D (6 bases). With 3 bases removed from V and 9 bases from J, the gap between germline ends came to 15 bases. Germline values: CDR1 SGDLS, CDR2 YYNGEE. The CDR3 length is 13 residues. DNA for the CDR3: TGTGCCAGCAGCGCCCAGGGGTTCAAGAAAGCTTTCTTT. This encodes CASSAQGFKKAFF.

V is TRBV19 and J is TRBJ2-7; 12 bases are shared with TRBD2. Trimming removed 4 bases from V and 4 bases from J; junction bases left unmatched: 11. The V gene's germline CDR1 is LNHDA and CDR2 SQIVND (reference sequence). This CDR3 has 17 residues. CDR3 nucleotides: TGTGCCAGTAGTAAAGGGGTGACTAGCGGGGGAGCATACGAGCAGTACTTC. Encoded protein: CASSKGVTSGGAYEQYF.

CDR3 DNA sequence: TGTGCCAGCAGTTCCCTACGGGGAGGGTACGAGCAGTACTTC. This encodes CASSSLRGGYEQYF. The chain employs TRBV6-5 and TRBJ2-7, with 7 bases aligning to TRBD2. Germline trimming cut 4 bases from V and 4 bases from J; bases unmatched to any gene: 7. The CDR3 consists of 14 residues. Germline CDR1 MNHEY, CDR2 SVGAGI.

The V call is TRBV2, the J call TRBJ2-7, with TRBD2 identical over 13 bases. J lost 3 bases, V lost 8 bases, and 10 bases had no gene match. The CDR3 consists of 16 residues. Germline CDR1 SNHLY, CDR2 FYNNEI. CDR3 protein: CASGGTSGIPNYEQYF. The CDR3 DNA reads as TGTGCCAGCGGAGGGACTAGCGGGATCCCTAACTACGAGCAGTACTTC. The variable domain in full, completed from reference TRBV2 and TRBJ2-7, reads EPEVTQTPSHQVTQMGQEVILRCVPISNHLYFYWYRQILGQKVEFLVSFYNNEISEKSEIFDDQFSVERPDGSNFTLKIRSTKLEDSAMYFCASGGTSGIPNYEQYFGPGTRLTVT.